The 10 T cell receptor beta chains below all came from one sample that was sequenced in a study of blood T cells in healthy people across ages. Using a J-beta primer mix together with a sample-barcoded 5' primer, a second PCR was run for roughly 7 to 11 cycles. Via MiXCR, TCRdb re-called the 5' RACE reads, giving one row per CDR3 protein. The sample lists 1.5 million to 2 million distinct CDR3 sequences, approximately 50% occurring once. Sequencing was performed on blood. The origin of the receptors is a middle-aged woman in good health.

DNA of the CDR3: TGTGCCACCAGCCAGAGGCTGCAGTCAACGAACACCGGGGAGCTGTTTTTT. Translation gives CATSQRLQSTNTGELFF. The rearrangement uses TRBV15 and TRBJ2-2; D gene ambiguous. Germline assignment: CDR1 LNHNV and CDR2 YYDKDF (reference sequence). Trimming cost V 5 bases and J 0 bases, with 16 bases left between them. The CDR3 runs to 17 residues.

This clonotype was detected a few times. The gene calls are TRBV20-1 and TRBJ2-7, with D perhaps TRBD1 (6 bases). The CDR3 is 16 residues long. Germline CDR1 is DFQATT and CDR2 is SNEGSKA (reference sequence). The CDR3, as DNA: TGCAGCGCTGAGTTTTTCCGGCCCTCAGGGGCCTACGAGCAGTACTTC. It encodes CSAEFFRPSGAYEQYF.

This chain links TRBV20-1 with TRBJ1-2, with no clear D. V shed 0 bases and J shed 0 bases, with 17 bases lying between them. This CDR3 region has 17 residues. The germline V gene has CDR1 DFQATT and CDR2 SNEGSKA (reference sequence). The CDR3 reads CSARDQNRFQSNYGYTF. In DNA, the CDR3 is TGCAGTGCTAGAGATCAGAACAGATTCCAATCTAACTATGGCTACACCTTC.

This clonotype was found a few times. The genes are TRBV7-9 and TRBJ2-4, with D unclear. The germline CDR1 and CDR2 sequences are SEHNR and FQNEAQ (reference sequence). CDR3 length: 15 residues. Trimming left V 1 base short and J 4 bases short, with 11 bases between. The CDR3 is CASSLDGSLKNIQYF. The CDR3 DNA reads as TGTGCCAGCAGCTTAGACGGCAGCCTGAAAAACATTCAGTACTTC.

This clonotype was detected only a few times. The V gene is TRBV20-1, the J gene TRBJ1-2; D uncertain. The CDR3 is 14 amino acids. Germline-derived CDR1 and CDR2 are DFQATT and SNEGSKA (reference sequence). V lost 3 bases and J lost 6, with 17 bases in between. CDR3 nucleotides: TGCAGTGCTAGTAGGCAGGTAGACCTAGATGGCTACACCTTC. Protein: CSASRQVDLDGYTF.

This clonotype was seen ten or more times. The V call is TRBV4-3, the J call TRBJ2-4, with 8 bases fitting TRBD1. V lost 0 bases to trimming and J lost 8 bases; unmatched junction nucleotides: 9. CDR1 is LGHNA and CDR2 is YSLEER in the germline V gene. The CDR3 runs 16 residues. CDR3 loop: CASSQDTGGFVDIQYF. The CDR3 region has the DNA TGCGCCAGCAGCCAAGATACAGGGGGATTCGTGGACATTCAGTACTTC.

In this sample, this clonotype turned up once. This chain connects TRBV19 to TRBJ2-6; 10 bases are a match to TRBD1. This CDR3 contains 16 residues. V lost 10 bases and J lost 3; bases outside the gene matches: 9. Germline values: CDR1 LNHDA, CDR2 SQIVND (reference sequence). The CDR3 coding sequence is TGTGCCACCTGGGACAGGGGCACCCGTGGGGCCAACGTCCTGACTTTC. It yields the protein CATWDRGTRGANVLTF.

The chain employs TRBV6-5 and TRBJ1-2; 8 positions agree with TRBD1. CDR1 is MNHEY and CDR2 is SVGAGI in the germline V gene. V was pared by 5 bases and J by 4 bases, with 6 bases of the junction left unmatched. CDR3 length: 14 amino acids. CDR3 protein: CASSPGGSGYGYTF. DNA of the CDR3: TGTGCCAGCAGTCCAGGGGGCTCGGGCTATGGCTACACCTTC.

This clonotype was observed a few times. V usage is TRBV6-2 or TRBV6-3 and J usage is TRBJ2-7, with TRBD2 matching over 12 bases. The CDR3 has 15 residues. Trimming removed 5 bases from V and 2 bases from J; junction bases left unmatched: 4. Germline CDR1 reads MNHEY; CDR2 reads SVGEGT. The CDR3 region is CASSTRTSGAYEQYF. The CDR3 DNA sequence: TGTGCCAGCAGTACCCGGACTAGCGGGGCCTACGAGCAGTACTTC.

The chain carries TRBV20-1 and TRBJ2-2; TRBD1 aligns across 7 bases. From germline, CDR1 is DFQATT and CDR2 SNEGSKA (reference sequence). V dropped 5 bases and J dropped 0; count of bases not matched to a gene: 6. The CDR3 consists of 15 residues. For the CDR3, the DNA is TGCAGTGCTTTTCGGGACAGTACGAACACCGGGGAGCTGTTTTTT. This translates into CSAFRDSTNTGELFF.